The 26 T cell receptor beta chains below come from one sample, sequenced in a study of vaccination and CD4 T cells after COVID-19. The antigens these receptors bind are not known. Treatment of the sample: roughly 10-day PBMC culture with coronavirus spike peptide pools or control peptides (ViraFEST assay). The Oncomine TCR Beta short-read assay was applied to DNA of cultured CD4+ T cells. MiXCR, run by TCRdb on the PCR reads, gives a single entry per CDR3 protein. The sample lists 15,000 to 20,000 distinct CDR3 sequences; 50% to 60% were seen once. Sequencing was carried out using CD4+ T cells from blood, cultured in vitro. These receptor sequences come from a human donor who had recovered from COVID-19.

This chain uses TRBV12-3 or TRBV12-4 with TRBJ2-2; no clear D gene. The CDR3 is 13 amino acids. Trimming cost V 6 bases and J 5 bases, with 10 bases left between them. In DNA, the CDR3 is TGTGCCAGCAGCCCCACAAGAACCGGGGAGCTGTTTTTT. This codes for CASSPTRTGELFF.

This clonotype came up a few times. The chain joins TRBV6-1 to TRBJ2-1; D might be TRBD1 (5 bases). Trimming removed 7 bases from V and 5 bases from J, with 15 bases in between. CDR1 and CDR2 (germline): MNHNS, SASEGT. The CDR3 totals 14 residues. CDR3 nucleotide sequence: TGTGCCAGCACCCAGTGGGGCAAGGACAATGAGCAGTTCTTC. It encodes CASTQWGKDNEQFF.

This clonotype occurred a few times. This chain links TRBV6-1 with TRBJ1-2, with TRBD1 as a possible D gene (6 bases). V dropped 8 bases and J dropped 3 bases, with 16 bases sitting between them. Per germline, CDR1 MNHNS and CDR2 SASEGT. This CDR3 comprises 14 residues. The CDR3 DNA sequence: TGTGCCAGCTCATTGGGGACACCCGACTATGGCTACACCTTC. Translation gives CASSLGTPDYGYTF.

This clonotype was recorded once. The genes are TRBV5-1 and TRBJ1-2; tentative D call: TRBD1 (6 bases). The V gene lost 3 bases and the J gene lost 1 base, with 13 bases spanning the gap. The CDR3 runs to 15 residues. Germline CDR1 is SGHRS and CDR2 is YFSETQ. CDR3 sequence: CASSSTGGLNYGYTF. CDR3 nucleotide sequence: TGCGCCAGCAGCTCGACCGGGGGCCTTAACTATGGCTACACCTTC. The entire variable domain, with the rest obtained from reference TRBV5-1 and TRBJ1-2, is as follows: KAGVTQTPRYLIKTRGQQVTLSCSPISGHRSVSWYQQTPGQGLQFLFEYFSETQRNKGNFPGRFSGRQFSNSRSEMNVSTLELGDSALYLCASSSTGGLNYGYTFGSGTRLTVV.

The rearrangement joins TRBV6-1 to TRBJ1-5; a possible D gene is TRBD1 (5 bases). Germline assignment: CDR1 MNHNS and CDR2 SASEGT. CDR3 length equals 12 residues. The V end lost 6 bases, the J end lost 12 bases, and 15 bases lay between the germline ends. The CDR3: CASRSNRDFQHF. The CDR3 DNA follows: TGTGCCAGCAGGTCCAACCGGGACTTCCAGCATTTT.

A few counts support this clonotype. V and J are TRBV11-2 and TRBJ2-7, with D possibly being TRBD1 (5 bases). The CDR3 spans 14 residues. In germline, CDR1 is SGHAT, CDR2 FQNNGV. The V and J ends lost 1 base and 4 bases respectively, with 11 bases between them. In DNA form, the CDR3 reads TGTGCCAGCAGCTTAGGGCGACAGTCTTACGAGCAGTACTTC. It translates to CASSLGRQSYEQYF.

This chain's CDR3 is CASSYSNGQGGYTF. Here the CDR3 DNA reads TGTGCCAGCAGTTACTCGAACGGACAGGGCGGCTACACCTTC. The chain uses TRBV6-2 or TRBV6-3 and TRBJ1-2; 8 nucleotides agree with TRBD1. The length of the CDR3 is 14 residues. CDR1 and CDR2 (germline): MNHEY, SVGEGT. V was pared by 0 bases and J by 8 bases, with 5 bases of the junction left unmatched.

This clonotype was seen a few times. This chain connects TRBV7-8 to TRBJ1-2; 8 nucleotides agree with TRBD1. The CDR3 is made up of 15 amino acids. V lost 2 bases and J lost 9; bases outside the gene matches: 11. Germline CDR1 reads SGHVS; CDR2 reads FQNEAQ. The CDR3 nucleotides read TGTGCCAGCAGCTTACGCCTTCAGGGGGCTAGGAGCTACACCTTC. This translates into CASSLRLQGARSYTF.

The chain has TRBV11-2 and TRBJ1-1, with 9 bases identical to TRBD1. The germline CDR1 and CDR2 sequences are SGHAT and FQNNGV. This CDR3 is built from 15 residues. J gave up 0 bases and V 4 bases, and 3 bases lay outside the gene matches. CDR3 coding DNA: TGTGCCAGCAGCTGGGGGACAGGGTTGAACACTGAAGCTTTCTTT. Protein sequence: CASSWGTGLNTEAFF. Drawing the rest from reference TRBV11-2 and TRBJ1-1, the complete variable domain is EAGVAQSPRYKIIEKRQSVAFWCNPISGHATLYWYQQILGQGPKLLIQFQNNGVVDDSQLPKDRFSAERLKGVDSTLKIQPAKLEDSAVYLCASSWGTGLNTEAFFGQGTRLTVV.

This clonotype has more than one count but fewer than ten. CDR3 protein: CASSVAEVTHEQYF. CDR3 coding DNA: TGTGCCAGCAGTGTGGCAGAGGTAACGCACGAGCAGTACTTC. The rearrangement joins TRBV2 to TRBJ2-7; D not resolved. CDR1 SNHLY and CDR2 FYNNEI come from the germline V gene. The CDR3 extends over 14 amino acids. V was pared by 4 bases and J by 5 bases, with 15 bases between.

This chain uses TRBV23-1 with TRBJ2-5, with D hard to call. TRBV23-1 is an open reading frame whose function is uncertain. The length of the CDR3 is 15 residues. Trimming stripped 1 base from V and 4 bases from J, with 13 bases between. The CDR3 DNA follows: TGCGCCAGCAGTCAATACGGTGAGTCGGGAGAGACCCAGTACTTC. This translates into CASSQYGESGETQYF.

This clonotype is classed as medium-sized. The rearrangement uses TRBV24-1 and TRBJ2-1; D gene unclear. The CDR3 runs 14 residues. V lost 4 bases and J 9 bases, leaving 15 bases between the germline ends. Germline-derived CDR1 and CDR2 are KGHDR and SFDVKD. The CDR3: CATSDPWSKAEQFF. In DNA, the CDR3 is TGTGCCACCAGTGACCCGTGGTCCAAGGCTGAGCAGTTCTTC.

This clonotype was observed a few times. V is TRBV5-1 and J is TRBJ2-3, with 7 nucleotides matching TRBD2. The CDR3 is 15 residues long. Unmatched junction bases numbered 7, after V lost 4 bases and J lost 2 bases. In germline, CDR1 is SGHRS, CDR2 YFSETQ. The CDR3 is CASSLGLFDTDTQYF. DNA for the CDR3: TGCGCCAGCAGCCTGGGACTATTCGACACAGATACGCAGTATTTT.

The chain carries TRBV20-1 and TRBJ2-1, with D possibly matching TRBD2 (6 bases). Trimming took 0 bases from V and 4 from J, leaving 13 bases between them. The CDR3 is 15 residues long. Germline V gives CDR1 DFQATT, CDR2 SNEGSKA (reference sequence). The CDR3 region is CSAREGLAGYNEQFF. Written as DNA, the CDR3 is TGCAGTGCTAGAGAGGGCCTGGCGGGGTACAATGAGCAGTTCTTC.

This clonotype showed up just once. This sequence joins TRBV7-8 and TRBJ2-3, with D possibly matching TRBD2 (7 bases). The germline CDR1 and CDR2 sequences are SGHVS and FQNEAQ. The CDR3 is made up of 18 amino acids. V lost 5 bases, J lost 2 bases, and 23 bases lay in between. The CDR3 region has the DNA TGTGCCAGCAGCCTTCCCAATTTTCAGGGGAGGGACACAGATACGCAGTATTTT. Protein sequence: CASSLPNFQGRDTDTQYF.

A few counts support this clonotype. The chain recombines TRBV27 with TRBJ2-2; the match to TRBD2 covers 8 bases. CDR3 length: 17 amino acids. J gave up 6 bases and V 7 bases, and 16 bases lay outside the gene matches. Germline CDR1 is MNHEY and CDR2 is SMNVEV (reference sequence). CDR3 nucleotide sequence: TGTGCCAGCACCCTCCAGATCGCGGGAGGCCGCTCCGGGGAGCTGTTTTTT. It specifies CASTLQIAGGRSGELFF.

This clonotype was observed a handful of times. This rearrangement joins TRBV7-9 to TRBJ1-1; D is ambiguous. The length of the CDR3 is 15 residues. Trimming took off 0 bases at V and 0 bases at J, with 8 bases between the two ends. The germline V gene encodes CDR1 SEHNR and CDR2 FQNEAQ (reference sequence). CDR3 amino acids: CASSLALVMNTEAFF. Here the CDR3 DNA reads TGTGCCAGCAGCTTAGCCCTGGTTATGAACACTGAAGCTTTCTTT. Supplemented by reference TRBV7-9 and TRBJ1-1, the full variable domain reads DTGVSQNPRHKITKRGQNVTFRCDPISEHNRLYWYRQTLGQGPEFLTYFQNEAQLEKSRLLSDRFSAERPKGSFSTLEIQRTEQGDSAMYLCASSLALVMNTEAFFGQGTRLTVV.

This rearrangement joins TRBV19 to TRBJ1-5; D is uncertain. V shed 5 bases and J shed 2 bases, with 19 bases lying between them. The germline V gene encodes CDR1 LNHDA and CDR2 SQIVND (reference sequence). The CDR3 sequence is 17 residues long. The CDR3 DNA follows: TGTGCCAGTAGTTGGGAGGAGGGTGTCGTAGGCAATCAGCCCCAGCATTTT. This encodes CASSWEEGVVGNQPQHF.

J is TRBJ2-5 and V is TRBV4-2; D is perhaps TRBD2 (7 bases). V lost 4 bases and J 2 bases, leaving 17 bases between the germline ends. CDR1 and CDR2 (germline): LGHNA, YNFKEQ. The CDR3 has 16 amino acids. The CDR3 nucleotides are TGTGCCAGCAGCCTAGTGGAGGGGGGGTCTCAAGAGACCCAGTACTTC. This translates into CASSLVEGGSQETQYF.

V usage is TRBV20-1 and J usage is TRBJ2-3; the match to TRBD1 covers 8 bases. The CDR3 is 15 amino acids. Germline values: CDR1 DFQATT, CDR2 SNEGSKA (reference sequence). The junction had 8 bases not matched to a gene; V was cut back by 1 base and J by 5 bases. The CDR3 here is CSARGGRGPVDTQYF. CDR3 coding DNA: TGCAGTGCTAGAGGGGGCAGGGGGCCGGTAGATACGCAGTATTTT.

The chain is built from TRBV12-3 or TRBV12-4 and TRBJ1-2; unclear D gene. V was pared by 6 bases and J by 6 bases, with 11 bases between. The length of the CDR3 is 12 residues. The CDR3 loop is CASSTDVNGYTF. The CDR3, as DNA: TGTGCCAGCAGCACGGACGTAAATGGCTACACCTTC.

The genes are TRBV18 and TRBJ2-7; 9 bases fit TRBD1. Trimming at V came to 4 bases and at J to 5 bases, leaving 6 bases not matched to a gene. This CDR3 has 14 amino acids. Germline V lookup: CDR1 KGHSH, CDR2 LQKENI. In DNA form, the CDR3 reads TGTGCCAGCTCACTGACAGGGGGTATCGACGAGCAGTACTTC. This gives the protein CASSLTGGIDEQYF.

V gene TRBV10-2 combines with J gene TRBJ1-6; D is possibly TRBD1 (5 bases). In germline, CDR1 is WSHSY, CDR2 SAAADI. CDR3 length equals 13 residues. Between the trimmed V and J ends, which lost 3 bases and 7 bases, there was a span of 7 bases. CDR3 sequence (DNA): TGCGCCAGCAGTGAACAGGAAAATTCACCCCTCCACTTT. Amino acids: CASSEQENSPLHF.

V usage is TRBV20-1 and J usage is TRBJ1-3; weak D call: TRBD1 (5 bases). CDR3 length: 19 amino acids. Trimming pared 5 bases from V and 0 bases from J, leaving 26 bases between. Looked up from germline, CDR1 is DFQATT and CDR2 is SNEGSKA (reference sequence). CDR3 in DNA: TGCAGTGCTCGTAGACCCCAGGGCCGTCGACCTTTCTCTGGAAACACCATATATTTT. Translated: CSARRPQGRRPFSGNTIYF.

V gene TRBV19 combines with J gene TRBJ2-2; D unresolved. The CDR3 extends over 15 amino acids. Germline V gives CDR1 LNHDA, CDR2 SQIVND (reference sequence). V lost 2 bases and J lost 5, with 12 bases in between. CDR3 in DNA: TGTGCCAGTAGTATAATCGCCCCCACGACCGGGGAGCTGTTTTTT. This sequence encodes CASSIIAPTTGELFF.

The chain is built from TRBV28 and TRBJ1-5; D is unresolved. Trimming cost V 2 bases and J 5 bases, with 19 bases left between them. CDR1 is MDHEN and CDR2 is SYDVKM in the germline V gene. The CDR3 length is 17 residues. In DNA form, the CDR3 reads TGTGCCAGCAGTTTAGGCCTTTGGCTAGGTACGGATCAGCCCCAGCATTTT. This sequence encodes CASSLGLWLGTDQPQHF.